Described below is a single TCR beta chain sequence and its context. Its target is unknown. The data stem from a study of CD8 T cells in ankylosing spondylitis. Study-wide results and limits: Among TCR beta sequences, a motif of several highly homologous variants appeared characteristic of ankylosing spondylitis blood. Clones linked with disease were CD8+ and fairly uncommon in the peripheral blood.

Germline lookup yields CDR1 SGHTA and CDR2 FQGNSA. V lost 5 bases to trimming and J lost 3 bases; unmatched junction nucleotides: 11. This CDR3 is 17 amino acids long. Using its own MiXCR run on the 5' RACE reads, TCRdb lists one record per CDR3 protein. Seen here are about 800,000 distinct CDR3 sequences, approximately 12% observed once, and the top ten hold approximately 0.46%. The clonotype was recovered from a male donor with ankylosing spondylitis. Source material: blood, either unsorted or a sorted T cell fraction (not recorded which). The chain uses TRBV7-2 and TRBJ2-2, with 8 bases lining up with TRBD2. CDR3 in amino acids: CASSPLAGQGDTGELFF. CDR3 nucleotide sequence: TGTGCCAGCAGCCCGTTAGCGGGACAAGGGGACACCGGGGAGCTGTTTTTT. Full variable domain (outside the CDR3, taken from reference TRBV7-2 and TRBJ2-2): GAGVSQSPSNKVTEKGKDVELRCDPISGHTALYWYRQSLGQGLEFLIYFQGNSAPDKSGLPSDRFSAERTGGSVSTLTIQRTQQEDSAVYLCASSPLAGQGDTGELFFGEGSRLTVL.